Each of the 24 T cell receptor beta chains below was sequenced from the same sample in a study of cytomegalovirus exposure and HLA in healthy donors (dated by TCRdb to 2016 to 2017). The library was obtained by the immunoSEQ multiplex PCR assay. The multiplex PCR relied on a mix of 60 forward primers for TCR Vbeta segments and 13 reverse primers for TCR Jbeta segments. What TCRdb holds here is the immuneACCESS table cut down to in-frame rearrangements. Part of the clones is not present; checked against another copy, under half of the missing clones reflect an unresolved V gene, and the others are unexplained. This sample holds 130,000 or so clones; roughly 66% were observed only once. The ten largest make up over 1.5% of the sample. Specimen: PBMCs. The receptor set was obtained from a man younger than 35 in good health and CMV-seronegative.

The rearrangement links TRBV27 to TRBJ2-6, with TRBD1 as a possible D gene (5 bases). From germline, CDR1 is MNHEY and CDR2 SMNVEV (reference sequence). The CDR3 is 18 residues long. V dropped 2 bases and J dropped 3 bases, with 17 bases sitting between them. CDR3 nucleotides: TGTGCCAGCAGTTTAACGAAGGGGCAGATGGATGGGGCCAACGTCCTGACTTTC. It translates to CASSLTKGQMDGANVLTF. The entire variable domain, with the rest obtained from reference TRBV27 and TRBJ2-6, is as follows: EAQVTQNPRYLITVTGKKLTVTCSQNMNHEYMSWYRQDPGLGLRQIYYSMNVEVTDKGDVPEGYKVSRKEKRNFPLILESPSPNQTSLYFCASSLTKGQMDGANVLTFGAGSRLTVL.

CDR3 in DNA: TGTGCCAGCAGTGGCAGGGAGGCCTATGGCTACACCTTC. This gives the protein CASSGREAYGYTF. V usage is TRBV6-1 and J usage is TRBJ1-2; perhaps TRBD1 as D (5 bases). The CDR3 extends over 13 amino acids. The V end was cut by 4 bases, the J end by 4 bases, with 10 bases between. CDR1 and CDR2 from the germline V gene are MNHNS and SASEGT.

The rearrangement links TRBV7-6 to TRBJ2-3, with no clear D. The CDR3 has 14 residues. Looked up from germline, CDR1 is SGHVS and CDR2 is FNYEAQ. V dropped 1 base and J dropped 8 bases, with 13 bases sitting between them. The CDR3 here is CASSLGPAVATQYF. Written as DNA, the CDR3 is TGTGCCAGCAGCTTAGGTCCGGCGGTAGCTACGCAGTATTTT. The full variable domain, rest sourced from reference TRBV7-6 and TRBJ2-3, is GAGVSQSPRYKVTKRGQDVALRCDPISGHVSLYWYRQALGQGPEFLTYFNYEAQQDKSGLPNDRFSAERPEGSISTLTIQRTEQRDSAMYRCASSLGPAVATQYFGPGTRLTVL.

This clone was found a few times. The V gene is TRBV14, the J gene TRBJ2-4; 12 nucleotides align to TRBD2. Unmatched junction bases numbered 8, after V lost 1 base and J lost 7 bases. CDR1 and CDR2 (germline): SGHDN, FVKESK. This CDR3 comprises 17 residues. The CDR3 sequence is CASSQGPSGRARNIQYF. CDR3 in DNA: TGTGCCAGCAGCCAAGGCCCTAGCGGGAGGGCACGTAACATTCAGTACTTC.

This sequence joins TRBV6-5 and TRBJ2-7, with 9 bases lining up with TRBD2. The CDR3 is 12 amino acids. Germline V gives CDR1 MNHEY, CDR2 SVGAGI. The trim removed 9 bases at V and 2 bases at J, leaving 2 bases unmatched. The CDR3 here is CASSGRAYEQYF. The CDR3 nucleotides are TGTGCCAGTAGCGGGAGAGCCTACGAGCAGTACTTC.

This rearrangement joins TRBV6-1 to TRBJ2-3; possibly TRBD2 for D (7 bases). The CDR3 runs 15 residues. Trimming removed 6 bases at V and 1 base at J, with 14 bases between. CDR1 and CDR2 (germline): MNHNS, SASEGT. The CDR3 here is CASRGGESRTDTQYF. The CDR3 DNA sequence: TGTGCCAGCAGAGGGGGGGAGAGTCGCACAGATACGCAGTATTTT.

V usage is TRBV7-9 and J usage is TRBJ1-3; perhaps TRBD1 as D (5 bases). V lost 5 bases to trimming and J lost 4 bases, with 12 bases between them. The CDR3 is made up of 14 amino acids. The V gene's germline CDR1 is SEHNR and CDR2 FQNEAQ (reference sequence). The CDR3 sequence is CASSKTVTGNTIYF. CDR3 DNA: TGTGCCAGCAGCAAGACAGTGACCGGAAACACCATATATTTT. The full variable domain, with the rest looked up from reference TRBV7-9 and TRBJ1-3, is DTGVSQNPRHKITKRGQNVTFRCDPISEHNRLYWYRQTLGQGPEFLTYFQNEAQLEKSRLLSDRFSAERPKGSFSTLEIQRTEQGDSAMYLCASSKTVTGNTIYFGEGSWLTVV.

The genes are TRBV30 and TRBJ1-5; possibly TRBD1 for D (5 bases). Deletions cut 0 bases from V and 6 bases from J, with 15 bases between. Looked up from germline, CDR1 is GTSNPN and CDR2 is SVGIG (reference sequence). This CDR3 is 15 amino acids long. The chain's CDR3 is CAWSVDSFSRQPQHF. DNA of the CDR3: TGTGCCTGGAGTGTTGACAGCTTCTCACGTCAGCCCCAGCATTTT.

The CDR3 sequence is CASSGSSGLPKNIQYF. DNA for the CDR3: TGTGCCAGCAGTGGTTCTTCAGGGTTGCCCAAAAACATTCAGTACTTC. This chain joins TRBV6-1 and TRBJ2-4, with D tentatively TRBD1 (5 bases). Trimming pared 4 bases from V and 2 bases from J, leaving 15 bases between. The CDR3 spans 16 residues. CDR1 is MNHNS and CDR2 is SASEGT in the germline V gene.

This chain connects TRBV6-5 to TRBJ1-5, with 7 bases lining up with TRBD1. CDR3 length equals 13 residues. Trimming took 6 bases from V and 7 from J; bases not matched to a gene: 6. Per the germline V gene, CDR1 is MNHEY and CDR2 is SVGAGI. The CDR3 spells CASSTDRDQPQHF. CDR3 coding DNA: TGTGCCAGCAGCACCGACAGGGACCAGCCCCAGCATTTT.

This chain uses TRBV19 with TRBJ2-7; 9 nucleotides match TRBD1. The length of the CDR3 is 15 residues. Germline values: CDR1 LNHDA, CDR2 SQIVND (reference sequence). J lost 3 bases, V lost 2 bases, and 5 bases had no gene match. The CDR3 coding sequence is TGTGCCAGTAGTATAAGGGGACAGGGTCTCTACGAGCAGTACTTC. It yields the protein CASSIRGQGLYEQYF.

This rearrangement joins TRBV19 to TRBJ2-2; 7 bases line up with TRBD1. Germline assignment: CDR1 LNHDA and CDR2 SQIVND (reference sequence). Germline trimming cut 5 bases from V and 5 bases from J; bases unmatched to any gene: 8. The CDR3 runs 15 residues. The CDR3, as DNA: TGTGCCAGTAGTGGAGAGGGGGCGCTTACCGGGGAGCTGTTTTTT. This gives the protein CASSGEGALTGELFF. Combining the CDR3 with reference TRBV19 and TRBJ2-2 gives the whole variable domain DGGITQSPKYLFRKEGQNVTLSCEQNLNHDAMYWYRQDPGQGLRLIYYSQIVNDFQKGDIAEGYSVSREKKESFPLTVTSAQKNPTAFYLCASSGEGALTGELFFGEGSRLTVL.

The CDR3 nucleotides are TGTGCCAGCAGTTCGGAGACAGGGGCCCCATATAATTCACCCCTCCACTTT. Its protein is CASSSETGAPYNSPLHF. The J gene is TRBJ1-6, the V gene TRBV28; 8 nucleotides line up with TRBD1. The CDR3 extends over 17 amino acids. Germline CDR1 MDHEN, CDR2 SYDVKM. Unmatched junction bases numbered 9, after V lost 4 bases and J lost 4 bases.

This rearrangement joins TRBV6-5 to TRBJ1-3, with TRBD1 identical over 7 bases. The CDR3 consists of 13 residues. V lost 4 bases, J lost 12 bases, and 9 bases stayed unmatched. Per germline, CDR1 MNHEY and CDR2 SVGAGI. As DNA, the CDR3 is TGTGCCAGCAGTTTAAGGACAGGAGCCGACATATATTTT. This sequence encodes CASSLRTGADIYF.

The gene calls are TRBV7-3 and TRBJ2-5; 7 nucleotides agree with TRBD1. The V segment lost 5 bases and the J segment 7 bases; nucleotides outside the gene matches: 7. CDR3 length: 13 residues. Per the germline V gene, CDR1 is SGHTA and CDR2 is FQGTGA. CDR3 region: CASSVKGAATQYF. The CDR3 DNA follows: TGTGCCAGCAGCGTGAAGGGGGCGGCGACCCAGTACTTC.

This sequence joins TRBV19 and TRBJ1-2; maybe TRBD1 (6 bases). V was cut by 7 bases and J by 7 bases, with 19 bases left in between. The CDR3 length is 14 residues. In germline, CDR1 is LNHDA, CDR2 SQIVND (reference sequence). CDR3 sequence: CASKGGVFLSGYTF. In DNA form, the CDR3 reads TGTGCCAGTAAAGGGGGAGTGTTTCTGAGTGGCTACACCTTC.

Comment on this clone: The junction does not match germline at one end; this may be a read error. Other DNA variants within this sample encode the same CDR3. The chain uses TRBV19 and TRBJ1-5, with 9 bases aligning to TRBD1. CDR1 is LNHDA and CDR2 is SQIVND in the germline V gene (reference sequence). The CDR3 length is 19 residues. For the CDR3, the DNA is TGTGCCAGTAGTATAAGGCCGGGACAGGGAGTTGGTAGCAACCAGCCCCAGCATTTT. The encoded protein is CASSIRPGQGVGSNQPQHF.

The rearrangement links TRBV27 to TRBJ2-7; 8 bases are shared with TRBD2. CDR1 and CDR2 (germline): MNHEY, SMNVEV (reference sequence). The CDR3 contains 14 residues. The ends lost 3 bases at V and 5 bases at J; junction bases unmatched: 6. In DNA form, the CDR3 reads TGTGCCAGCAGTTTGGTACTAGCGGCGCACGAGCAGTACTTC. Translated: CASSLVLAAHEQYF.

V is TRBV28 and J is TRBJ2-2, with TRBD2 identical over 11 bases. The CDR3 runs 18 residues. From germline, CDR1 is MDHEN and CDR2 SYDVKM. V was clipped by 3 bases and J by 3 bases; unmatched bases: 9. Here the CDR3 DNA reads TGTGCCAGCAGTTTGCTAGCGGGAGGCGTCTGGGACACCGGGGAGCTGTTTTTT. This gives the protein CASSLLAGGVWDTGELFF.

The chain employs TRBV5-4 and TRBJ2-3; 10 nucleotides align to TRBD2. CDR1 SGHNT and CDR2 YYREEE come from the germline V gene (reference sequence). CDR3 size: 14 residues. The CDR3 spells CAIAGGDSTDTQYF. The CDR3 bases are TGTGCTATAGCGGGGGGCGATAGCACAGATACGCAGTATTTT.

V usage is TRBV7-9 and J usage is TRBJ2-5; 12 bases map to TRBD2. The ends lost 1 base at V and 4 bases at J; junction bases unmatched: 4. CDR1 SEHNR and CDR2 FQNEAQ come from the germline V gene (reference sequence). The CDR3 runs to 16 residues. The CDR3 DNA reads TGTGCCAGCAGCTTAGGACTAGCGGGAGTCCGAGAGACCCAGTACTTC. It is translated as CASSLGLAGVRETQYF.

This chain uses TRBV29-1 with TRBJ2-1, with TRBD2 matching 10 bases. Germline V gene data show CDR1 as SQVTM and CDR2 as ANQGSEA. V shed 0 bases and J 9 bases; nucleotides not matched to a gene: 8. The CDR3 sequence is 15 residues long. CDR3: CSVEEISGGYCEQFF. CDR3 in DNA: TGCAGCGTTGAAGAGATTAGCGGGGGGTATTGTGAGCAGTTCTTC.

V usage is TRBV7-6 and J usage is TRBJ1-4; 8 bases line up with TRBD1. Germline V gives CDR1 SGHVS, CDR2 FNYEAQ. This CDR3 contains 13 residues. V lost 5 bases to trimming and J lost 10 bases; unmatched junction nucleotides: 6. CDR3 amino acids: CASSPGGAGKLFF. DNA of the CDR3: TGTGCCAGCAGCCCAGGGGGCGCGGGAAAACTGTTTTTT.

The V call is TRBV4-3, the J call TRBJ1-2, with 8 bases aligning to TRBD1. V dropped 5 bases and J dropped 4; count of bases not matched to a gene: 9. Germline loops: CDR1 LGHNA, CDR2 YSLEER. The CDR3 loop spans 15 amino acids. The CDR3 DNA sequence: TGCGCCAGCAGCATTATAGGGGACAGGATCTATGGCTACACCTTC. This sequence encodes CASSIIGDRIYGYTF.